One sample yielded the 5 T cell receptor beta chains listed below, sequenced in a study of T cells in Graves' hyperthyroidism and ophthalmopathy. Amplification of TCR beta CDR3 regions used RNA as the template. HTBI primers were the set used in a first-round RT-PCR of the TCR CDR3. TCRdb reanalysed the multiplex PCR reads using MiXCR and keeps one entry per CDR3 protein. Of some 570,000 distinct CDR3 sequences listed, 13% to 15% are singletons. The sequenced material came from blood. Source of these receptors: a woman younger than 30 with Graves' ophthalmopathy.

V gene TRBV20-1 combines with J gene TRBJ1-2; no firm D call. Trimming took 0 bases from V and 2 from J, leaving 13 bases between them. CDR1 DFQATT and CDR2 SNEGSKA come from the germline V gene (reference sequence). The CDR3 runs to 15 residues. The CDR3 bases are TGCAGTGCTAGAGAGGGATCGGGGTGGAACTATGGCTACACCTTC. This gives the protein CSAREGSGWNYGYTF.

This clonotype occurred a few times. The V gene is TRBV19, the J gene TRBJ2-5; 8 bases align to TRBD1. Germline V gene lookup returns CDR1 LNHDA and CDR2 SQIVND (reference sequence). The CDR3 has 15 amino acids. The V segment lost 4 bases and the J segment 3 bases; nucleotides outside the gene matches: 7. The CDR3 protein is CASSSRGTGKETQYF. In DNA, the CDR3 is TGTGCCAGTAGTAGTCGCGGGACAGGTAAAGAGACCCAGTACTTC.

This clonotype was recorded many times. The CDR3 loop reads CSARIGVDYGYTF. In nucleotides, the CDR3 is TGCAGTGCTAGAATCGGGGTTGACTATGGCTACACCTTC. This sequence joins TRBV20-1 and TRBJ1-2; D gene uncertain. CDR1 is DFQATT, CDR2 SNEGSKA, per germline (reference sequence). V shed 2 bases and J shed 3 bases, with 10 bases lying between them. This CDR3 has 13 amino acids.

The CDR3, as DNA: TGTGCCAGCGGTCGGACTGTAGATAGCACAGATACGCAGTATTTT. Encoded protein: CASGRTVDSTDTQYF. This chain connects TRBV27 to TRBJ2-3; D perhaps matches TRBD2 (5 bases). Germline CDR1 is MNHEY and CDR2 is SMNVEV (reference sequence). Deletions cut 8 bases from V and 0 bases from J, with 15 bases between. The CDR3 contains 15 residues.

This clonotype was counted many times. This chain links TRBV7-3 with TRBJ1-1, with 7 bases that match TRBD1. The CDR3 has 14 residues. CDR1 SGHTA and CDR2 FQGTGA come from the germline V gene. J lost 6 bases, V lost 2 bases, and 6 bases had no gene match. The CDR3 spells CASSLVTGDAEAFF. The CDR3 nucleotides read TGTGCCAGCAGCTTAGTTACAGGGGATGCTGAAGCTTTCTTT.